One and the same sample provided the 18 T cell receptor beta chains below, sequenced in a study of blood T cells in healthy people across ages. Through a sample-barcoded 5' primer and a J-beta primer mix, a second PCR was run for roughly 6 to 11 cycles. TCRdb passed the 5' RACE reads through MiXCR, listing each CDR3 protein once. The sample carries roughly 800,000 distinct CDR3 sequences, roughly 64% recorded once. The sequencing sample was made of blood. The receptor source for this set is a man aged 25 to 40 in good health.

This clonotype was recorded a few times. This chain uses TRBV4-3 with TRBJ1-2, with TRBD1 matching 8 bases. This CDR3 spans 16 amino acids. V was pared by 4 bases and J by 4 bases, with 11 bases of the junction left unmatched. CDR1 LGHNA and CDR2 YSLEER come from the germline V gene. This CDR3 reads CASSPGGTGAGYGYTF. The CDR3 DNA is TGCGCCAGCAGCCCCGGAGGGACAGGCGCCGGCTATGGCTACACCTTC.

The chain links TRBV9 to TRBJ2-5, with D possibly matching TRBD1 (5 bases). The J call may be in error: the DNA end matches TRBJ2-7 better. Looked up from germline, CDR1 is SGDLS and CDR2 is YYNGEE. The CDR3 is 14 amino acids. The CDR3 loop is CASSVAAGQYEQYF. DNA of the CDR3: TGTGCCAGCAGCGTAGCCGCAGGGCAGTACGAGCAGTACTTC.

Concerning this clonotype itself: The junction departs from the called germline gene at one end, perhaps through a read error. V gene TRBV7-7 combines with J gene TRBJ2-7, with D unresolved. Germline V gives CDR1 SSHAT, CDR2 FNYEAQ (reference sequence). CDR3 size: 16 residues. The CDR3 protein is CASRPRPPNSLNEQYF. The CDR3 DNA reads TGTGCTAGCAGGCCGAGGCCACCAAACTCCCTTAACGAGCAGTACTTC.

V and J are TRBV29-1 and TRBJ2-7; 7 bases match TRBD2. The DNA end lines up better with TRBJ2-5; the J call may be wrong. This CDR3 is built from 14 residues. Germline values: CDR1 SQVTM, CDR2 ANQGSEA. The CDR3, as DNA: TGCAGCGTTTCCCCGGGACTAACCTTAGAGACCCAGTACTTC. Protein: CSVSPGLTLETQYF.

V gene TRBV6-6 combines with J gene TRBJ1-2; TRBD1 might be the D (5 bases). V gave up 8 bases and J gave up 0 bases, with 19 bases separating them. The CDR3 has 16 amino acids. Looked up from germline, CDR1 is MNHNY and CDR2 is SVGAGI (reference sequence). The CDR3 spells CASSGREGFANYGYTF. The CDR3 nucleotides read TGTGCCAGCTCCGGTCGTGAGGGGTTCGCTAACTATGGCTACACCTTC.

The chain carries TRBV7-8 and TRBJ2-7; perhaps TRBD2 as D (5 bases). This CDR3 contains 15 residues. Germline V gives CDR1 SGHVS, CDR2 FQNEAQ. The V end lost 5 bases, the J end lost 3 bases, and 17 bases lay between the germline ends. The CDR3 DNA reads TGTGCCAGCAGCCCCCGAAGCGGACTGCACTACGAGCAGTACTTC. Protein sequence: CASSPRSGLHYEQYF.

The chain employs TRBV2 and TRBJ2-3; D perhaps matches TRBD2 (5 bases). V gave up 5 bases and J gave up 2 bases, with 17 bases separating them. This CDR3 is built from 16 residues. Germline CDR1 and CDR2: SNHLY and FYNNEI. In DNA, the CDR3 is TGTGCCAGCAGTCTAGGACTCCAAGTACCCACAGATACGCAGTATTTT. Its translation: CASSLGLQVPTDTQYF.

This clonotype was counted ten times or more. The chain employs TRBV6-1 and TRBJ1-2, with a possible D match to TRBD1 (6 bases). Germline CDR1 MNHNS, CDR2 SASEGT. Trimming took 2 bases from V and 7 from J, leaving 17 bases between them. This CDR3 has 15 amino acids. CDR3 bases: TGTGCCAGCAGTGAATCGGGAACAGGGTTGGTTGGCTACACCTTC. Residues: CASSESGTGLVGYTF.

The chain has TRBV7-2 and TRBJ2-2, with D maybe TRBD1 (5 bases). Germline V gene data show CDR1 as SGHTA and CDR2 as FQGNSA. Trimming pared 5 bases from V and 4 bases from J, leaving 14 bases between. The CDR3 spans 15 residues. Written as DNA, the CDR3 is TGTGCCAGCAGCGCCTGGAATACAGGCACCGGGGAGCTGTTTTTT. Protein product: CASSAWNTGTGELFF.

There are a few counts of this clonotype. CDR3 nucleotide sequence: TGTGCCAGCAGCCCCCTCGGAGTCTATGGCTACACCTTC. Residues: CASSPLGVYGYTF. The gene calls are TRBV7-2 and TRBJ1-2; the D is unclear. The CDR3 is made up of 13 amino acids. Between the trimmed V and J ends, which lost 5 bases and 4 bases, there was a span of 11 bases. The V gene's germline CDR1 is SGHTA and CDR2 FQGNSA. The whole variable domain, filled in from reference TRBV7-2 and TRBJ1-2, reads GAGVSQSPSNKVTEKGKDVELRCDPISGHTALYWYRQSLGQGLEFLIYFQGNSAPDKSGLPSDRFSAERTGGSVSTLTIQRTQQEDSAVYLCASSPLGVYGYTFGSGTRLTVV.

This chain uses TRBV4-2 with TRBJ1-5, with D possibly being TRBD1 (5 bases). The V and J ends lost 1 base and 3 bases respectively, with 16 bases between them. This CDR3 is built from 17 residues. Germline CDR1 and CDR2: LGHNA and YNFKEQ. The CDR3 DNA reads TGTGCCAGCAGCCAAGGCCACAGCCAGGGAACCAATCAGCCCCAGCATTTT. This encodes CASSQGHSQGTNQPQHF.

This chain joins TRBV20-1 and TRBJ2-3; the match to TRBD2 covers 12 bases. With 0 bases clipped from V and 0 bases from J, the junction kept 7 bases outside the gene matches. This CDR3 contains 18 residues. Germline V gene data show CDR1 as DFQATT and CDR2 as SNEGSKA (reference sequence). DNA for the CDR3: TGCAGTGCTAGAGATCTCCGACTAGCGGGAGCGAGCACAGATACGCAGTATTTT. Translated, it gives CSARDLRLAGASTDTQYF.

CDR3 nucleotides: TGTGCCACCGTCGGGGGTGGGGCCAACGTCCTGACTTTC. Protein sequence: CATVGGGANVLTF. J is TRBJ2-6 and V is TRBV28; D might be TRBD2 (6 bases). The CDR3 totals 13 residues. The germline gives CDR1 MDHEN, CDR2 SYDVKM. Trimming removed 10 bases from V and 3 bases from J, with 10 bases in between.

The genes are TRBV12-3 or TRBV12-4 and TRBJ2-1; D is undetermined. This CDR3 comprises 16 residues. Trimming took 1 base from V and 0 from J, leaving 10 bases between them. The DNA for the CDR3 is TGTGCCAGCAGTTTAGACGGCCAGAGCTCCTACAATGAGCAGTTCTTC. Translating gives CASSLDGQSSYNEQFF.

This clonotype was seen a single time. The V call is TRBV18, the J call TRBJ2-5; D is perhaps TRBD1 (6 bases). Matching the DNA end better, TRBJ2-7 makes the J call doubtful. The CDR3 spans 14 residues. Per germline, CDR1 KGHSH and CDR2 LQKENI. This chain's CDR3 is CASSPRRDTYEQYF. Written as DNA, the CDR3 is TGTGCCAGCTCACCACGCCGGGACACCTACGAGCAGTACTTC.

V gene TRBV15 combines with J gene TRBJ2-5; TRBD1 is a possible D gene (5 bases). Germline V lookup: CDR1 LNHNV, CDR2 YYDKDF (reference sequence). The CDR3 runs to 15 residues. V lost 1 base and J lost 5, with 14 bases in between. The CDR3 DNA reads TGTGCCACCAGCAGAGTAGCAGGGAATTGGGAGACCCAGTACTTC. It codes for CATSRVAGNWETQYF.

This clonotype was recorded at least ten times. The chain recombines TRBV7-3 with TRBJ1-5; 7 bases map to TRBD1. The CDR3 length is 17 residues. The ends lost 0 bases at V and 7 bases at J; junction bases unmatched: 12. The germline V gene has CDR1 SGHTA and CDR2 FQGTGA. Here the CDR3 reads CASSLTTRTGLEQPQHF. Here the CDR3 DNA reads TGTGCCAGCAGCTTAACGACCAGGACAGGTTTGGAACAGCCCCAGCATTTT.

Only one count was recorded for this clonotype. CDR3 nucleotide sequence: TGCAGTGCTAGAGGTCCTTTCATGTACTTC. Encoded protein: CSARGPFMYF. The chain recombines TRBV20-1 with TRBJ2-7; D unresolved. V was shortened by 1 base and J by 12 bases, with 10 bases between the two germline ends. CDR3 length: 10 amino acids. Germline values: CDR1 DFQATT, CDR2 SNEGSKA (reference sequence).